This TCR beta chain was identified during a study of shared clonotypes between healthy human individuals. Germline trimming cut 0 bases from V and 5 bases from J; bases unmatched to any gene: 5. The CDR3 extends over 14 amino acids. In germline, CDR1 is SGHNT, CDR2 YYREEE (reference sequence). An approximately 200 ng quantity of DNA, roughly 32,000 T cell genomes, went into the sorted-subset replicate PCRs. Libraries were prepared by immunoSEQ multiplex PCR; TCRdb keeps only in-frame clonotypes and omits some of them. The sample has almost 750,000 clones; 55% to 75% are singletons. The sequenced sample consisted of memory CD4+ T cells sorted from blood. The subset is: CD45RA-negative fraction. The rearrangement uses TRBV5-4 and TRBJ2-7; 7 bases align to TRBD2. The TCR was taken from a woman aged 25 to 39 in good health. This CDR3 is CASSLVGDYHEQYF. The CDR3 nucleotides read TGTGCCAGCAGCTTGGTGGGGGACTACCACGAGCAGTACTTC.